This entry concerns a single T cell receptor beta chain. The trim removed 1 base at V and 0 bases at J, leaving 6 bases unmatched. CDR3 length: 16 amino acids. CDR1 SGHNT and CDR2 YYREEE come from the germline V gene (reference sequence). Clones were sequenced by immunoSEQ multiplex PCR, and TCRdb holds only the in-frame ones, with some missing. Here the sample spans 390,000 or so clones, 86% being singletons. This sample is part of a study of blood T cell repertoires in COVID-19. The clonotype was recovered from a woman in her thirties with active or convalescent COVID-19. Input material: peripheral blood. The rearrangement uses TRBV5-4 and TRBJ1-1; 7 positions agree with TRBD1. This chain's CDR3 is CASSLTGVGMNTEAFF. CDR3 sequence (DNA): TGTGCCAGCAGCTTGACAGGGGTGGGCATGAACACTGAAGCTTTCTTT.